Each of the 11 T cell receptor beta chains below was sequenced from the same sample in a study of blood T cell repertoires in COVID-19. Measured with immunoSEQ multiplex PCR; TCRdb has only the in-frame clones, and not every one. The repertoire holds approximately 460,000 clones, with roughly 89% as singletons. The sample consisted of peripheral blood. Every receptor here comes from a man between 18 and 29 years old with COVID-19, enrolled during active disease.

CDR3: CATPGLPEKLFF. The CDR3 DNA reads TGTGCCACCCCTGGACTTCCCGAAAAACTGTTTTTT. The genes are TRBV24-1 and TRBJ1-4; no clear D. Germline V gives CDR1 KGHDR, CDR2 SFDVKD. The V gene lost 9 bases and the J gene lost 8 bases, with 12 bases spanning the gap. The CDR3 consists of 12 residues.

V gene TRBV6-2 or TRBV6-3 combines with J gene TRBJ2-1; 7 bases align to TRBD2. The germline V gene has CDR1 MNHEY and CDR2 SVGEGT. V shed 4 bases, J shed 0 bases, and the junction held 6 bases outside the gene matches. The CDR3 extends over 16 amino acids. CDR3 sequence (DNA): TGTGCCAGCAGTTCCCGGGGGGTGAGCTCCTACAATGAGCAGTTCTTC. Protein product: CASSSRGVSSYNEQFF.

The chain has TRBV19 and TRBJ1-5, with D unresolved. Germline CDR1 and CDR2: LNHDA and SQIVND (reference sequence). CDR3 length equals 16 residues. V gave up 2 bases and J gave up 0 bases, with 11 bases separating them. CDR3: CASSILENYSNQPQHF. In DNA, the CDR3 is TGTGCCAGTAGTATACTAGAAAATTATAGCAATCAGCCCCAGCATTTT.

The chain links TRBV5-4 to TRBJ1-1, with 7 positions matching TRBD1. The V gene's germline CDR1 is SGHNT and CDR2 YYREEE (reference sequence). The CDR3 has 17 residues. Unmatched junction bases numbered 10, after V lost 2 bases and J lost 0 bases. In DNA, the CDR3 is TGTGCCAGCAGCTTCATAACAGGGGACCCTATGAACACTGAAGCTTTCTTT. It translates to CASSFITGDPMNTEAFF.

J is TRBJ1-5 and V is TRBV19; possible D gene TRBD1, 6 bases. Germline V gene lookup returns CDR1 LNHDA and CDR2 SQIVND (reference sequence). The CDR3 sequence is 15 residues long. The ends were cut back, 4 bases at V and 0 bases at J, with 10 bases in the middle. The DNA of the CDR3 is TGTGCCAGTAGTACCTGGACAGATAGCAATCAGCCCCAGCATTTT. Translating it yields CASSTWTDSNQPQHF.

The rearrangement joins TRBV15 to TRBJ2-3; perhaps TRBD2 as D (5 bases). Germline values: CDR1 LNHNV, CDR2 YYDKDF (reference sequence). V lost 4 bases, J lost 4 bases, and 12 bases lay in between. This CDR3 contains 14 residues. CDR3 sequence: CATSISGYADTQYF. CDR3 DNA sequence: TGTGCCACCAGCATATCGGGATACGCAGATACGCAGTATTTT. Combining the CDR3 with reference TRBV15 and TRBJ2-3 gives the whole variable domain DAMVIQNPRYQVTQFGKPVTLSCSQTLNHNVMYWYQQKSSQAPKLLFHYYDKDFNNEADTPDNFQSRRPNTSFCFLDIRSPGLGDTAMYLCATSISGYADTQYFGPGTRLTVL.

The rearrangement links TRBV10-3 to TRBJ2-5; D may be TRBD1 (6 bases). The CDR3 is 13 residues long. V lost 4 bases to trimming and J lost 5 bases, with 11 bases between them. Germline lookup yields CDR1 ENHRY and CDR2 SYGVKD. The CDR3 sequence is CAISAGDRETQYF. The CDR3 DNA reads TGTGCCATCAGTGCAGGGGACCGGGAGACCCAGTACTTC.

This rearrangement joins TRBV4-1 to TRBJ2-1; 8 bases fit TRBD2. This CDR3 has 15 residues. Germline CDR1 reads MGHRA; CDR2 reads YSYEKL. After removal of 0 bases from V and 6 bases from J, the junction contained 4 bases not matched to a gene. The CDR3 DNA is TGCGCCAGCAGCCAAGATCCGGGAGGGCCCAATGAGCAGTTCTTC. Encoded protein: CASSQDPGGPNEQFF.

This rearrangement joins TRBV7-6 to TRBJ2-7; a weak D match, TRBD1 (6 bases). The V gene lost 0 bases and the J gene lost 2 bases, with 11 bases spanning the gap. CDR3 size: 15 residues. Germline CDR1 and CDR2: SGHVS and FNYEAQ. This CDR3 reads CASSLAGSGAYEQYF. The CDR3 nucleotides read TGTGCCAGCAGCTTAGCGGGGTCAGGGGCCTACGAGCAGTACTTC.

The chain joins TRBV20-1 to TRBJ1-2, with no clear D. The CDR3 consists of 10 residues. CDR1 and CDR2 (germline): DFQATT, SNEGSKA (reference sequence). CDR3 in amino acids: CRRRGYGYTF. The CDR3 DNA sequence: TGCAGAAGACGAGGGTATGGCTACACCTTC.

The rearrangement uses TRBV3-1 (or the pseudogene TRBV3-2) and TRBJ2-1; the D gene is possibly TRBD1 (5 bases). CDR1 is LGHDT, CDR2 YNNKEL, per germline (reference sequence). The CDR3 runs to 11 residues. Trimming took off 6 bases at V and 9 bases at J, with 9 bases between the two ends. The CDR3 spells CASRSQGEQFF. The CDR3 nucleotides read TGTGCCAGCAGATCCCAGGGTGAGCAGTTCTTC.